This T cell receptor beta chain was found in a study of CD4 T cells in relation to SARS-CoV-2 and coronaviruses. Study overall: TCR beta CDR3s were sequenced after 10-day antigen culture of PBMCs.

With regard to this clone: Its specificity is unknown.

Before the COVID-19 pandemic, during about 2011-2019, CD4+ T cells were taken from unexposed donors. After nine to ten days of culture, CD4+ T cells were isolated. Sequenced by immunoSEQ multiplex PCR; TCRdb stores in-frame clones only, minus some. The data contain around 16,000 clones, approximately 73% of them singletons. This receptor was identified in a human donor in good health. The material sequenced was CD4+ T cells from PBMCs, cultured in vitro.

The CDR3 loop is CASSPKSSGSSGVDTGELFF. The CDR3 coding sequence is TGCGCCAGCAGCCCCAAATCTAGCGGGAGCTCAGGGGTGGACACCGGGGAGCTGTTTTTT. The chain employs TRBV4-1 and TRBJ2-2, with 10 positions matching TRBD2. V lost 4 bases and J lost 3; bases outside the gene matches: 17. This CDR3 spans 20 amino acids. Germline V gives CDR1 MGHRA, CDR2 YSYEKL.